In this sample, the clone carrying this TCR beta chain turned up a few times. As yet, its antigen is unknown. Unsorted samples drew genomic DNA from tens of millions of PBMCs. Germline V gives CDR1 SGHRS, CDR2 YFSETQ. CDR3 length: 18 amino acids. V lost 0 bases and J lost 7, with 23 bases in between. As originally analysed: Without quality scores, immunoSEQ junctional reads could not be filtered like full-length reads. The protocol was immunoSEQ multiplex PCR, while the TCRdb copy is restricted to in-frame clones and leaves out a portion. The V and J calls and clone size come from that table; D and trimming were worked out from the DNA. The table lists 490,000 or so clones, 60% to 85% of them singletons. The data were obtained in a study of shared clonotypes between healthy human individuals. Regarding the study as a whole: Only a few donors were included, so the genetic and exposure-history diversity represented was limited.

The receptor was derived from a woman aged 40 to 50 in good health. Some clones in this sample may be carry-over from other donors' samples. J is TRBJ1-5 and V is TRBV5-1; D may be TRBD1 (6 bases). The sample comprised PBMCs. This CDR3 is CASSLAGRPGHRVQPQHF. CDR3 DNA: TGCGCCAGCAGCTTGGCCGGCCGTCCGGGACACCGGGTCCAGCCCCAGCATTTT.